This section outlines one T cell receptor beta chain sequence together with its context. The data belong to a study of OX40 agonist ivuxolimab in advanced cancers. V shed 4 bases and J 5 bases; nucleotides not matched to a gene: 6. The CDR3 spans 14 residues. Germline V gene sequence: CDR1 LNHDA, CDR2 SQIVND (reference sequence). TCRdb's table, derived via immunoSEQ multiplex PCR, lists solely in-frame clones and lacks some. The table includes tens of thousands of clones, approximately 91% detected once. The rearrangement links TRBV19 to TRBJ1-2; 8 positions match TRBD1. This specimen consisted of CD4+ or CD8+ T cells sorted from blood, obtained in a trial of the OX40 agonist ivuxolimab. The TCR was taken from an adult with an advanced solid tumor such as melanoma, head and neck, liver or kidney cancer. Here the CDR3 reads CASSTMTGVYGYTF. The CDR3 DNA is TGTGCCAGTAGTACGATGACAGGGGTATATGGCTACACCTTC.